This T cell receptor beta chain came from a study of control samples from healthy donors and cancer patients. Only in-frame clones appear in the TCRdb table, and some are missing; sequencing was by immunoSEQ multiplex PCR. This sample has 120,000 or so clones, with 87% found just once. Trimming left V 5 bases short and J 14 bases short, with 16 bases between. This CDR3 is built from 12 residues. The sequence derives from a man aged 25-40 years in good health. The sample consisted of blood. This chain links TRBV12-3 or TRBV12-4 with TRBJ2-1, with TRBD1 as a possible D gene (6 bases). The CDR3 nucleotides read TGTGCCAGCAGTCCACGAACAGGGACGAAGTTCTTC. Its protein product is CASSPRTGTKFF.